This T cell receptor beta chain was observed in a study of blood T cell repertoires in COVID-19. Background on the study: COVID-19 samples from acute and convalescent phases originated in the United States, Italy and Spain.

This table comes from immunoSEQ multiplex PCR, and its TCRdb copy is limited to in-frame clones, with some not included. The data hold roughly 140,000 clones, with about 90% observed a single time. This CDR3 comprises 14 residues. Trimming took off 0 bases at V and 4 bases at J, with 10 bases between the two ends. Germline-derived CDR1 and CDR2 are SGHRS and YFSETQ. The sequenced sample was peripheral blood. The origin of this receptor is a woman older than 75 with acute or convalescent COVID-19. The J gene is TRBJ1-2, the V gene TRBV5-1; TRBD1 is a possible D gene (5 bases). CDR3 coding DNA: TGCGCCAGCAGCTTGGGACAGACCTCCTATGGCTACACCTTC. Translation: CASSLGQTSYGYTF. Full variable domain (missing parts from reference TRBV5-1 and TRBJ1-2): KAGVTQTPRYLIKTRGQQVTLSCSPISGHRSVSWYQQTPGQGLQFLFEYFSETQRNKGNFPGRFSGRQFSNSRSEMNVSTLELGDSALYLCASSLGQTSYGYTFGSGTRLTVV.